This TCR beta chain stems from a study of patients and donors after allogeneic stem cell transplantation. TCRdb redid the calling of the RT-PCR reads with MiXCR, one entry per CDR3 protein. The sample yields 200,000 to 250,000 distinct CDR3 sequences, less than 15% seen once. The CDR3 sequence is 14 residues long. Germline lookup yields CDR1 LGHNA and CDR2 YSLEER. The trim removed 1 base at V and 10 bases at J, leaving 7 bases unmatched. The receptor was derived from a human donor who was either an allogeneic HSCT recipient or a stem cell or donor lymphocyte infusion donor (not recorded which). It is not recorded whose cells these are; they may come from a transplant donor. J is TRBJ2-5 and V is TRBV4-3; the match to TRBD1 covers 9 bases. The source material was blood, either unsorted or a sorted T cell fraction (not recorded which). The CDR3 DNA is TGCGCCAGCAGCCAAGTCGACAGGGGGGGGTTCCAGTACTTC. It specifies CASSQVDRGGFQYF.